A single sample is the source of the 27 T cell receptor beta chains below, sequenced in a study of blood T cell repertoires in COVID-19. Only in-frame clones appear in the TCRdb table, and some are missing; sequencing was by immunoSEQ multiplex PCR. This table holds 300,000 to 350,000 clones, 87% found once. Sequenced: peripheral blood. The receptors here all came from a man under 40 with COVID-19, enrolled during active disease.

V and J are TRBV14 and TRBJ2-1; 13 positions agree with TRBD2. This CDR3 has 14 amino acids. Germline CDR1 and CDR2: SGHDN and FVKESK. V trimming: 6 bases; J trimming: 9 bases; junction bases outside the gene matches: 5. The CDR3 DNA is TGTGCCAGCAGACTAGCGGGAGGGCCAATTGAGCAGTTCTTC. Its protein product is CASRLAGGPIEQFF.

This chain joins TRBV5-1 and TRBJ2-7, with 11 bases aligning to TRBD2. The CDR3 is 15 amino acids. V shed 2 bases and J 3 bases; nucleotides not matched to a gene: 4. Germline V gene sequence: CDR1 SGHRS, CDR2 YFSETQ. The CDR3, as DNA: TGCGCCAGCAGCTTTCTAGCGGGAGGTGACTACGAGCAGTACTTC. Protein sequence: CASSFLAGGDYEQYF.

The rearrangement links TRBV19 to TRBJ1-1; maybe TRBD1 (6 bases). CDR1 is LNHDA and CDR2 is SQIVND in the germline V gene (reference sequence). The CDR3 has 16 residues. The V end was cut by 5 bases, the J end by 5 bases, with 21 bases between. The CDR3 nucleotides read TGTGCCAGTAGTCCCAGCCTGGGGGCGATTCGAACTGAAGCTTTCTTT. Translated: CASSPSLGAIRTEAFF.

This chain connects TRBV28 to TRBJ1-5, with 8 positions matching TRBD1. CDR1 is MDHEN and CDR2 is SYDVKM in the germline V gene. With 6 bases clipped from V and 1 base from J, the junction kept 8 bases outside the gene matches. The CDR3 consists of 16 residues. The CDR3 sequence is CASSPQGAQSNQPQHF. The DNA of the CDR3 is TGTGCCAGCAGCCCTCAGGGGGCGCAGAGCAATCAGCCCCAGCATTTT.

The V and J genes are TRBV2 and TRBJ2-1; 9 nucleotides match TRBD1. Unmatched junction bases numbered 7, after V lost 5 bases and J lost 5 bases. CDR1 is SNHLY, CDR2 FYNNEI, per germline. The CDR3 extends over 15 amino acids. CDR3 protein: CASSSGTGTHNEQFF. The CDR3 coding sequence is TGTGCCAGCAGTTCCGGGACAGGGACCCACAATGAGCAGTTCTTC.

A word on this clone: The junction departs from germline at one end; a sequencing error may be responsible. The same CDR3 can be traced to other DNA sequences in this sample. The chain combines TRBV18 with TRBJ2-7; TRBD2 aligns across 13 bases. This CDR3 region has 17 residues. Germline V gives CDR1 KGHSH, CDR2 LQKENI. In DNA, the CDR3 is TGTGCCAGCTCACCACCCAGTCGACTAGCGGGGGGCCACGAACAGTACTTC. Translating it yields CASSPPSRLAGGHEQYF.

The rearrangement uses TRBV6-7 and TRBJ2-7; the match to TRBD1 covers 8 bases. TRBV6-7 is recorded as an ORF, its role being uncertain. This CDR3 comprises 17 residues. The trim removed 0 bases at V and 4 bases at J, leaving 11 bases unmatched. This CDR3 is CASSYSIQGTGHYEQYF. In DNA, the CDR3 is TGTGCCAGCAGTTACTCGATCCAGGGGACAGGTCATTACGAGCAGTACTTC.

Only one count was recorded for this clone. CDR3 sequence reads: CASRDLGTANTEAFF. The CDR3 nucleotides are TGTGCCAGCAGGGATTTAGGGACAGCGAACACTGAAGCTTTCTTT. V is TRBV2 and J is TRBJ1-1; 7 nucleotides align to TRBD1. V dropped 6 bases and J dropped 1; count of bases not matched to a gene: 8. This CDR3 is 15 amino acids long. Germline V gene sequence: CDR1 SNHLY, CDR2 FYNNEI. Full variable domain (outside the CDR3, taken from reference TRBV2 and TRBJ1-1): EPEVTQTPSHQVTQMGQEVILRCVPISNHLYFYWYRQILGQKVEFLVSFYNNEISEKSEIFDDQFSVERPDGSNFTLKIRSTKLEDSAMYFCASRDLGTANTEAFFGQGTRLTVV.

J is TRBJ1-3 and V is TRBV3-1 (or the pseudogene TRBV3-2), with TRBD1 matching over 10 bases. Germline V gene sequence: CDR1 LGHDT, CDR2 YNNKEL (reference sequence). CDR3 length equals 15 residues. Unmatched junction bases numbered 4, after V lost 1 base and J lost 7 bases. The CDR3 DNA reads TGTGCCAGCAGCCAAGGGGACAGGGGTTCTAACACCATATATTTT. Protein product: CASSQGDRGSNTIYF.

CDR3 DNA sequence: TGTGCCAGCAGTCTCTCCGGGAGCTCTGGAAACACCATATATTTT. This encodes CASSLSGSSGNTIYF. The chain carries TRBV27 and TRBJ1-3; the D is unclear. V was clipped by 5 bases and J by 0 bases, with 11 bases between them. This CDR3 has 15 amino acids. The germline V gene has CDR1 MNHEY and CDR2 SMNVEV (reference sequence).

This chain links TRBV5-1 with TRBJ1-6; TRBD1 might be the D (6 bases). The CDR3 is 16 amino acids. Germline loops: CDR1 SGHRS, CDR2 YFSETQ. V lost 4 bases, J lost 5 bases, and 16 bases lay in between. CDR3 region: CASSLTGLNHNSPLHF. The CDR3 DNA follows: TGCGCCAGCAGCCTAACAGGGCTTAACCATAATTCACCCCTCCACTTT. Drawing the rest from reference TRBV5-1 and TRBJ1-6, the complete variable domain is KAGVTQTPRYLIKTRGQQVTLSCSPISGHRSVSWYQQTPGQGLQFLFEYFSETQRNKGNFPGRFSGRQFSNSRSEMNVSTLELGDSALYLCASSLTGLNHNSPLHFGNGTRLTVT.

This clone was counted a few times. The genes are TRBV27 and TRBJ2-2; D may be TRBD1 (6 bases). Germline V gene data show CDR1 as MNHEY and CDR2 as SMNVEV (reference sequence). The CDR3 is made up of 14 amino acids. V lost 6 bases, J lost 7 bases, and 15 bases lay in between. DNA of the CDR3: TGTGCCAGCAGCCGGAACAGGGTGGTCGGGGAGCTGTTTTTT. Its protein product is CASSRNRVVGELFF.

This sequence joins TRBV6-5 and TRBJ1-2; 7 bases agree with TRBD1. This CDR3 is 14 amino acids long. Germline CDR1 is MNHEY and CDR2 is SVGAGI. The V gene end was trimmed by 5 bases and the J gene end by 8 bases; junction bases not matched to a gene: 11. The CDR3 DNA follows: TGTGCCAGCAGTCCCGGGACAGCAAAGGGGGGCTACACCTTC. It yields the protein CASSPGTAKGGYTF.

V and J are TRBV7-8 and TRBJ1-5; 11 bases are a match to TRBD1. Germline lookup yields CDR1 SGHVS and CDR2 FQNEAQ. With 7 bases clipped from V and 0 bases from J, the junction kept 5 bases outside the gene matches. The CDR3 loop spans 16 amino acids. In nucleotides, the CDR3 is TGTGCCAGCAACGGACAGGGGGCCGGTAGCAATCAGCCCCAGCATTTT. Encoded protein: CASNGQGAGSNQPQHF.

The chain couples TRBV7-2 to TRBJ2-3; TRBD2 might be the D (5 bases). This CDR3 comprises 15 residues. The V end lost 4 bases, the J end lost 0 bases, and 11 bases lay between the germline ends. Germline CDR1 reads SGHTA; CDR2 reads FQGNSA. The CDR3 coding sequence is TGTGCCAGCAGCTGGACTGTTACTAGCACAGATACGCAGTATTTT. It specifies CASSWTVTSTDTQYF.

This sequence joins TRBV4-2 and TRBJ1-1; tentatively, D is TRBD1 (5 bases). Between the trimmed V and J ends, which lost 4 bases and 8 bases, there was a span of 14 bases. The CDR3 has 13 amino acids. The germline gives CDR1 LGHNA, CDR2 YNFKEQ. The CDR3 reads CASSPLGGGEAFF. The CDR3 DNA reads as TGTGCCAGCAGCCCCCTTGGTGGGGGGGAAGCTTTCTTT.

The chain is built from TRBV9 and TRBJ2-7; 10 nucleotides align to TRBD1. Trimming took 4 bases from V and 6 from J; bases not matched to a gene: 16. The germline V gene has CDR1 SGDLS and CDR2 YYNGEE. The CDR3 covers 17 residues. The DNA of the CDR3 is TGTGCCAGCAGCTCAGCGGGGAGGGGACAGGGGACGGGCGAGCAGTACTTC. It translates to CASSSAGRGQGTGEQYF.

V and J are TRBV29-1 and TRBJ1-2; D possibly corresponds to TRBD1 (6 bases). CDR3 length equals 12 residues. Germline CDR1 SQVTM, CDR2 ANQGSEA. V lost 4 bases, J lost 4 bases, and 10 bases lay in between. This chain's CDR3 is CSVADRTYGYTF. DNA of the CDR3: TGCAGCGTTGCTGACAGGACCTATGGCTACACCTTC.

This chain links TRBV13 with TRBJ1-5; weak D call: TRBD1 (5 bases). With 5 bases removed from V and 2 bases from J, the gap between germline ends came to 7 bases. The germline gives CDR1 PRHDT, CDR2 FYEKMQ (reference sequence). The CDR3 loop spans 13 amino acids. CDR3 protein: CASSQGGNQPQHF. As DNA, the CDR3 is TGTGCCAGCAGCCAGGGCGGCAATCAGCCCCAGCATTTT. Using reference TRBV13 and TRBJ1-5 for the parts outside the CDR3, the full variable domain is AAGVIQSPRHLIKEKRETATLKCYPIPRHDTVYWYQQGPGQDPQFLISFYEKMQSDKGSIPDRFSAQQFSDYHSELNMSSLELGDSALYFCASSQGGNQPQHFGDGTRLSIL.

The chain employs TRBV25-1 and TRBJ2-1; the match to TRBD2 covers 8 bases. CDR1 is MGHDK and CDR2 is SYGVNS in the germline V gene. Trimming at V came to 7 bases and at J to 6 bases, leaving 5 bases not matched to a gene. This CDR3 is built from 13 residues. The CDR3 region is CASTLAGGNEQFF. The CDR3, as DNA: TGTGCCAGCACTCTAGCGGGCGGCAATGAGCAGTTCTTC.

This clone was picked up one time. The chain employs TRBV6-2 or TRBV6-3 and TRBJ1-6, with a possible D match to TRBD1 (5 bases). The CDR3 covers 15 residues. Trimming left V 2 bases short and J 10 bases short, with 15 bases between. Germline V lookup: CDR1 MNHEY, CDR2 SVGEGT. In DNA form, the CDR3 reads TGTGCCAGCAGTTACCCGGGCCAGGCAGGGTCACCCCTCCACTTT. Translating it yields CASSYPGQAGSPLHF.

This chain uses TRBV9 with TRBJ1-1; D call uncertain. Germline V gene sequence: CDR1 SGDLS, CDR2 YYNGEE. The CDR3 consists of 13 residues. V dropped 0 bases and J dropped 7 bases, with 10 bases sitting between them. The CDR3 nucleotides read TGTGCCAGCAGCGTAGACGGCCGACTTGAAGCTTTCTTT. Its protein product is CASSVDGRLEAFF. Using reference TRBV9 and TRBJ1-1 for the parts outside the CDR3, the full variable domain is DSGVTQTPKHLITATGQRVTLRCSPRSGDLSVYWYQQSLDQGLQFLIQYYNGEERAKGNILERFSAQQFPDLHSELNLSSLELGDSALYFCASSVDGRLEAFFGQGTRLTVV.

J is TRBJ2-3 and V is TRBV18; TRBD2 matches at 8 bases. The ends lost 5 bases at V and 0 bases at J; junction bases unmatched: 10. CDR1 and CDR2 (germline): KGHSH, LQKENI. This CDR3 region has 17 residues. The CDR3: CASSTAGATFSTDTQYF. CDR3 nucleotides: TGTGCCAGCTCAACAGCGGGAGCGACCTTCAGCACAGATACGCAGTATTTT. The full variable domain, rest sourced from reference TRBV18 and TRBJ2-3, is NAGVMQNPRHLVRRRGQEARLRCSPMKGHSHVYWYRQLPEEGLKFMVYLQKENIIDESGMPKERFSAEFPKEGPSILRIQQVVRGDSAAYFCASSTAGATFSTDTQYFGPGTRLTVL.

The chain combines TRBV5-8 with TRBJ1-4; D may be TRBD1 (5 bases). V lost 7 bases and J 4 bases, leaving 14 bases between the germline ends. CDR1 SGHTS and CDR2 YDEGEE come from the germline V gene. This CDR3 has 14 amino acids. The CDR3 nucleotides read TGTGCCAGCGATCTTCAGGGCCGTAATGAAAAACTGTTTTTT. Translated: CASDLQGRNEKLFF.

The CDR3 region is CAWSVDRGQPQHF. The CDR3 bases are TGTGCCTGGAGTGTCGACAGGGGCCAGCCCCAGCATTTT. This rearrangement joins TRBV30 to TRBJ1-5; the match to TRBD1 covers 8 bases. Trimming removed 0 bases from V and 7 bases from J; junction bases left unmatched: 2. Germline V gives CDR1 GTSNPN, CDR2 SVGIG (reference sequence). This CDR3 region has 13 residues.

V usage is TRBV29-1 and J usage is TRBJ2-2; TRBD2 agrees at 10 bases. After removal of 5 bases from V and 7 bases from J, the junction contained 13 bases not matched to a gene. The germline CDR1 and CDR2 sequences are SQVTM and ANQGSEA. The CDR3 has 16 amino acids. The chain's CDR3 is CSVSSGSAKERGELFF. DNA for the CDR3: TGCAGCGTTTCTAGCGGGAGTGCGAAAGAACGCGGGGAGCTGTTTTTT.

The chain combines TRBV6-5 with TRBJ1-3; D is unresolved. V shed 6 bases and J shed 2 bases, with 11 bases lying between them. CDR1 and CDR2 (germline): MNHEY, SVGAGI. CDR3 length: 14 residues. The CDR3 nucleotides are TGTGCCAGCAGACCTAGCGGACCTGGAAACACCATATATTTT. Amino acid sequence: CASRPSGPGNTIYF.